The 14 T cell receptor beta chains presented below share a single source sample, sequenced in a study of control samples from healthy donors and cancer patients. Here immunoSEQ multiplex PCR was the method, and the copy in TCRdb shows in-frame clones only, minus some. The repertoire holds 95,000 to 150,000 clones, with 87% as singletons. Material for sequencing was blood. These receptors were obtained from a man aged 40-50 years in good health.

The chain has TRBV12-3 or TRBV12-4 and TRBJ1-5; D call uncertain. This CDR3 spans 11 amino acids. Trimming removed 7 bases at V and 4 bases at J, with 5 bases between. CDR3: CASTYNQPQHF. As DNA, the CDR3 is TGTGCCAGCACCTATAATCAGCCCCAGCATTTT.

The CDR3 protein is CASKDRGSSGNTIYF. Written as DNA, the CDR3 is TGTGCCAGCAAGGACAGGGGGAGCTCTGGAAACACCATATATTTT. The rearrangement joins TRBV7-8 to TRBJ1-3; 10 positions match TRBD1. Trimming took 7 bases from V and 0 from J; bases not matched to a gene: 3. In germline, CDR1 is SGHVS, CDR2 FQNEAQ. The CDR3 spans 15 residues.

The rearrangement joins TRBV6-5 to TRBJ2-7; D possibly corresponds to TRBD2 (5 bases). The CDR3 is made up of 14 amino acids. CDR1 MNHEY and CDR2 SVGAGI come from the germline V gene. V gave up 0 bases and J gave up 2 bases, with 8 bases separating them. The CDR3 is CASSYSTGTYEQYF. The CDR3 DNA reads as TGTGCCAGCAGTTACTCGACGGGGACCTACGAGCAGTACTTC.

This rearrangement joins TRBV7-2 to TRBJ2-1; 15 nucleotides line up with TRBD2. CDR3 size: 19 residues. V gave up 0 bases and J gave up 5 bases; unmatched junction bases: 8. From germline, CDR1 is SGHTA and CDR2 FQGNSA. The CDR3 reads CASSLARGLAGGPHNEQFF. CDR3 DNA: TGTGCCAGCAGCTTAGCGCGAGGACTAGCGGGGGGGCCCCACAATGAGCAGTTCTTC.

This chain connects TRBV27 to TRBJ1-5; D gene uncertain. CDR3 size: 13 residues. Germline CDR1 is MNHEY and CDR2 is SMNVEV (reference sequence). Trimming stripped 1 base from V and 3 bases from J, with 4 bases between. The DNA for the CDR3 is TGTGCCAGCAGTTTATACCTCAATCAGCCCCAGCATTTT. Its protein product is CASSLYLNQPQHF.

This chain links TRBV29-1 with TRBJ2-7; 7 nucleotides agree with TRBD1. Losses at the gene ends were 6 bases for V and 2 bases for J; bases not matched to a gene: 4. The CDR3 loop spans 12 amino acids. Germline V gene sequence: CDR1 SQVTM, CDR2 ANQGSEA. The CDR3 loop reads CSVTGTAYEQYF. The CDR3 DNA reads TGCAGCGTCACCGGGACAGCCTACGAGCAGTACTTC.

The rearrangement joins TRBV6-5 to TRBJ1-6; D remains ambiguous. Germline V gene lookup returns CDR1 MNHEY and CDR2 SVGAGI. CDR3 length: 13 amino acids. Trimming took 2 bases from V and 6 from J, leaving 5 bases between them. The CDR3 coding sequence is TGTGCCAGCAGTTACGAAATTAATTCACCCCTCCACTTT. Translated: CASSYEINSPLHF.

This clone has just one count. The rearrangement links TRBV2 to TRBJ1-5, with a possible D match to TRBD1 (6 bases). The CDR3 consists of 14 residues. With 4 bases removed from V and 3 bases from J, the gap between germline ends came to 10 bases. The germline V gene has CDR1 SNHLY and CDR2 FYNNEI. CDR3 in amino acids: CASSGQADNQPQHF. The CDR3 nucleotides are TGTGCCAGCAGTGGACAGGCAGACAATCAGCCCCAGCATTTT.

J is TRBJ1-4 and V is TRBV7-8; D is unclear. V lost 0 bases and J 3 bases, leaving 11 bases between the germline ends. The CDR3 is made up of 16 amino acids. Germline assignment: CDR1 SGHVS and CDR2 FQNEAQ. This CDR3 reads CASSLARLWPNEKLFF. The CDR3 DNA follows: TGTGCCAGCAGCTTAGCCAGACTTTGGCCTAATGAAAAACTGTTTTTT.

The CDR3 reads CASSSLGPQHF. Written as DNA, the CDR3 is TGTGCCAGCAGCTCCCTCGGGCCCCAGCATTTT. The V gene is TRBV7-9, the J gene TRBJ1-5, with no clear D. V lost 4 bases and J lost 9, with 7 bases in between. Germline CDR1 reads SEHNR; CDR2 reads FQNEAQ (reference sequence). The CDR3 runs 11 residues.

This clone was detected ten times or more. The genes are TRBV6-5 and TRBJ2-3; no definite D call. Germline V gene lookup returns CDR1 MNHEY and CDR2 SVGAGI. The CDR3 consists of 14 residues. The V end lost 10 bases, the J end lost 0 bases, and 14 bases lay between the germline ends. The DNA of the CDR3 is TGTGCCACCCGAAACCGAGGAAGCACAGATACGCAGTATTTT. Encoded protein: CATRNRGSTDTQYF.

Concerning this clone: One end of the junction does not line up with germline, which may come from a read error. This chain joins TRBV4-3 and TRBJ1-2, with D perhaps matching TRBD1 (6 bases). Germline lookup yields CDR1 LGHNA and CDR2 YSLEER. CDR3 size: 13 residues. CDR3 region: CASNQGQNYGYTF. CDR3 DNA: TGCGCCAGCAACCAAGGACAGAACTATGGCTACACCTTC.

Concerning this clone itself: Compared with germline, one end of the junction differs, possibly owing to a read error. The chain recombines TRBV10-3 with TRBJ1-2; D might be TRBD1 (5 bases). The CDR3 covers 9 residues. Germline V gene lookup returns CDR1 ENHRY and CDR2 SYGVKD. CDR3 loop: CAIRIGGSF. The CDR3 DNA reads as TGTGCCATCAGGATCGGGGGGTCCTTC.

This clone showed up just a few times. V and J are TRBV11-3 and TRBJ1-4; D is ambiguous. The CDR3 consists of 14 residues. Trimming took off 1 base at V and 3 bases at J, with 6 bases between the two ends. CDR1 is SGHNT, CDR2 YENEEA, per germline. As DNA, the CDR3 is TGTGCCAGCAGCTTAGGCCCAGCTAATGAAAAACTGTTTTTT. The encoded protein is CASSLGPANEKLFF.